What follows are 10 T cell receptor beta chains derived from one specimen sequenced in a study of blood T cells in healthy people across ages (dated by TCRdb to the mid-2010s). The library was prepared using 5' RACE. The listed sequencing device is Illumina HiSeq 2500. A second PCR of about 7 to 12 cycles was run with a J-beta primer mix and a sample-barcoded 5' primer. TCRdb's own reprocessing of the public reads used fastp at Q25 and MiXCR and kept productive beta chains. Every entry covers one CDR3 protein and lists the most common genes and DNA from its rows. Across this sample there are about 320,000 distinct CDR3 sequences, with 25% to 30% seen only once. The ten most abundant clones make up approximately 29% of the sample. The specimen sequenced was blood. The receptor set was obtained from a woman aged 70 to 79 in good health.

V gene TRBV28 combines with J gene TRBJ2-7; no clear D gene. Germline V gene sequence: CDR1 MDHEN, CDR2 SYDVKM. V gave up 6 bases and J gave up 3 bases, with 15 bases separating them. The CDR3 is made up of 14 amino acids. The CDR3 sequence: CASSRDDGIYEQYF. The CDR3 nucleotides read TGTGCCAGCAGCCGAGATGACGGTATCTACGAGCAGTACTTC.

By share of the sample, this clonotype is medium-sized. The chain employs TRBV2 and TRBJ2-1, with unresolved D. CDR1 and CDR2 from the germline V gene are SNHLY and FYNNEI. The CDR3 spans 13 residues. V lost 5 bases, J lost 0 bases, and 5 bases lay in between. The CDR3 here is CASSPNSYNEQFF. The CDR3, as DNA: TGTGCCAGCAGTCCGAACTCCTACAATGAGCAGTTCTTC.

This clonotype has a single count. V is TRBV4-2 and J is TRBJ2-5, with D perhaps matching TRBD2 (5 bases). Germline V CDR1 and CDR2: LGHNA, YNFKEQ. The CDR3 spans 15 residues. V gave up 4 bases and J gave up 5 bases, with 17 bases separating them. CDR3 nucleotides: TGTGCCAGCAGCCCACAGCAAGACCCGGGGGAGACCCAGTACTTC. Its translation: CASSPQQDPGETQYF.

The chain has TRBV28 and TRBJ2-5; D perhaps matches TRBD2 (6 bases). The CDR3 is 14 amino acids. Trimming removed 4 bases at V and 3 bases at J, with 12 bases between. CDR1 is MDHEN, CDR2 SYDVKM, per germline. CDR3 DNA: TGTGCCAGCAGTTCAGCTAGCGTTGAAGAGACCCAGTACTTC. This sequence encodes CASSSASVEETQYF.

The J gene is TRBJ1-5, the V gene TRBV27; the D gene is possibly TRBD1 (5 bases). V was trimmed by 10 bases and J by 5 bases, leaving 18 bases between them. This CDR3 has 14 amino acids. CDR1 and CDR2 (germline): MNHEY, SMNVEV (reference sequence). As DNA, the CDR3 is TGTGCCACCAGGGTATCTTGGGGATATCAGCCCCAGCATTTT. It codes for CATRVSWGYQPQHF.

This clonotype was seen a single time. V usage is TRBV14 and J usage is TRBJ1-1; possible D gene TRBD1, 6 bases. Per the germline V gene, CDR1 is SGHDN and CDR2 is FVKESK. V shed 3 bases and J shed 11 bases, with 16 bases lying between them. This CDR3 region has 13 residues. CDR3: CASSHRRTESAFF. The CDR3 nucleotides are TGTGCCAGCAGCCATCGAAGGACAGAATCGGCTTTCTTT. Full variable domain (rest looked up from reference TRBV14 and TRBJ1-1): EAGVTQFPSHSVIEKGQTVTLRCDPISGHDNLYWYRRVMGKEIKFLLHFVKESKQDESGMPNNRFLAERTGGTYSTLKVQPAELEDSGVYFCASSHRRTESAFFGQGTRLTVV.

This clonotype was found many times. This chain connects TRBV20-1 to TRBJ2-7, with D perhaps TRBD2 (5 bases). From germline, CDR1 is DFQATT and CDR2 SNEGSKA (reference sequence). The CDR3 covers 14 residues. Trimming took 0 bases from V and 2 from J, leaving 11 bases between them. CDR3 amino acids: CSARDATGTYEQYF. CDR3 DNA sequence: TGCAGTGCTAGAGATGCGACGGGGACCTACGAGCAGTACTTC.

The sample holds a few counts of this clonotype. This CDR3 reads CASSLDDRSNEKLFF. Written as DNA, the CDR3 is TGTGCCAGCAGCTTAGATGACCGATCGAATGAAAAACTGTTTTTT. V and J are TRBV7-6 and TRBJ1-4; D ambiguous. Trimming removed 1 base at V and 5 bases at J, with 11 bases between. This CDR3 spans 15 amino acids. The germline CDR1 and CDR2 sequences are SGHVS and FNYEAQ.

In this sample, this clonotype turned up a few times. The J gene is TRBJ2-7, the V gene TRBV7-2; the D gene could be TRBD1 or TRBD2 (5 bases each). The CDR3 consists of 15 residues. Germline CDR1 is SGHTA and CDR2 is FQGNSA. Trimming cost V 5 bases and J 3 bases, with 17 bases left between them. CDR3 in amino acids: CASSRSRDALYEQYF. CDR3 DNA: TGTGCCAGCAGCCGTTCCCGGGACGCCCTCTACGAGCAGTACTTC.

V and J are TRBV6-5 and TRBJ2-1, with D possibly being TRBD2 (6 bases). From germline, CDR1 is MNHEY and CDR2 SVGAGI. This CDR3 contains 13 residues. Trimming took 4 bases from V and 6 from J, leaving 10 bases between them. The CDR3 DNA follows: TGTGCCAGCAGTTCCCGGGGGTCCAATGAGCAGTTCTTC. Translated, it gives CASSSRGSNEQFF.